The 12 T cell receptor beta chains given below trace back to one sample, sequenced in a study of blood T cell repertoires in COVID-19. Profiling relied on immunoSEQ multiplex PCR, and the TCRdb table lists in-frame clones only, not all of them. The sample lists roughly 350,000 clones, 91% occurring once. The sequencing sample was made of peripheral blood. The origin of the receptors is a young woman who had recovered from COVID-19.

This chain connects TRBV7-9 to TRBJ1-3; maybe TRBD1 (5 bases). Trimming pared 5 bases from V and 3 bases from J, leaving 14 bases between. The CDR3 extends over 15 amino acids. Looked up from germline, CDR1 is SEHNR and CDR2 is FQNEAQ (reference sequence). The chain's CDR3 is CASSPKGLRGNTIYF. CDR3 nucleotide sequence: TGTGCCAGCAGCCCTAAGGGGCTCCGTGGAAACACCATATATTTT.

Here the CDR3 reads CAISDSGQGSGYTF. CDR3 nucleotide sequence: TGTGCCATCAGTGACTCAGGACAGGGAAGTGGCTACACCTTC. J is TRBJ1-2 and V is TRBV10-3; 8 positions match TRBD1. Per germline, CDR1 ENHRY and CDR2 SYGVKD. The junction had 7 bases not matched to a gene; V was cut back by 3 bases and J by 7 bases. The CDR3 totals 14 residues.

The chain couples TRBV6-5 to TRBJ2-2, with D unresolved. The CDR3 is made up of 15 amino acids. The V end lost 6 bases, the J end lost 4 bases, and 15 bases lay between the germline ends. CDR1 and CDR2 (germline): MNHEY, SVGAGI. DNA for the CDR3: TGTGCCAGCAGGCCCTCTGGGTTAGCCACCGGGGAGCTGTTTTTT. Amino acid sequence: CASRPSGLATGELFF.

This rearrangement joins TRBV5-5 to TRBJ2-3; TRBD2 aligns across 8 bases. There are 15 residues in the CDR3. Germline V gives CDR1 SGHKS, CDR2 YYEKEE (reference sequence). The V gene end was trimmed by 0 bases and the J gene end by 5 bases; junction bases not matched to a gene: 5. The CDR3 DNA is TGTGCCAGCAGCTTGGCCGGGAGGGCCGTAGATACGCAGTATTTT. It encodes CASSLAGRAVDTQYF.

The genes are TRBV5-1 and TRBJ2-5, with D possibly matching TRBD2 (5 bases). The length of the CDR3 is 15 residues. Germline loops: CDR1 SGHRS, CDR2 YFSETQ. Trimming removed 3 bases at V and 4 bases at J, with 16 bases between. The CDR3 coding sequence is TGCGCCAGCAGCTGGGCCGGGAACAGAGGAGAGACCCAGTACTTC. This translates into CASSWAGNRGETQYF.

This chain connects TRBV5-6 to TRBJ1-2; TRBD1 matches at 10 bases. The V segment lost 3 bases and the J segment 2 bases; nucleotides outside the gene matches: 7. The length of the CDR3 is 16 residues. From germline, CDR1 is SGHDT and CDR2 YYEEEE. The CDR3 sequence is CASSSGGTGVNYGYTF. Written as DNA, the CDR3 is TGTGCCAGCAGCTCCGGAGGGACAGGGGTGAACTATGGCTACACCTTC.

The CDR3 sequence: CASSEPQGYRENTEAFF. The CDR3 nucleotides are TGCGCCAGCAGTGAGCCCCAAGGGTACAGGGAGAACACTGAAGCTTTCTTT. The rearrangement joins TRBV10-2 to TRBJ1-1, with D possibly matching TRBD1 (6 bases). CDR3 size: 17 residues. V was cut by 2 bases and J by 1 base, with 17 bases left in between. Germline V gene sequence: CDR1 WSHSY, CDR2 SAAADI.

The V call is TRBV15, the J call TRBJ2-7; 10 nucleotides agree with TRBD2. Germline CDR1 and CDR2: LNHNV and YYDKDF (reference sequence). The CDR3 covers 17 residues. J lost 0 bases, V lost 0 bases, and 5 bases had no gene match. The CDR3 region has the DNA TGTGCCACCAGCAGAGATTGGTCTAGCGGGAGCTCCTACGAGCAGTACGTC. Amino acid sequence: CATSRDWSSGSSYEQYV.

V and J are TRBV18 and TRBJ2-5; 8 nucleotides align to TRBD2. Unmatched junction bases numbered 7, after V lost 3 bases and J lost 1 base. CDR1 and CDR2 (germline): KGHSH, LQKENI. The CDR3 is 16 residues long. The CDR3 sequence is CASSPRASGSQETQYF. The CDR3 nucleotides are TGTGCCAGCTCACCGCGGGCTAGCGGGTCCCAAGAGACCCAGTACTTC.

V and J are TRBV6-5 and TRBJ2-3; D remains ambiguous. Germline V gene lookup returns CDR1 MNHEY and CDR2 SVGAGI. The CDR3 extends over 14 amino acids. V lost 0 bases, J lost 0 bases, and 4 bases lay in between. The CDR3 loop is CASSYSASTDTQYF. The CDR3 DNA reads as TGTGCCAGCAGTTACTCGGCTAGCACAGATACGCAGTATTTT.

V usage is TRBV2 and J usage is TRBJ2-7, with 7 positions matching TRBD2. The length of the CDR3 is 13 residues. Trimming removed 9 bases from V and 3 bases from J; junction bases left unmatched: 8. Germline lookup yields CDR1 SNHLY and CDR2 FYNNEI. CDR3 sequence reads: CASVRSGGYEQYV. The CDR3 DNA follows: TGTGCCAGTGTAAGGTCGGGAGGCTACGAGCAGTACGTC.

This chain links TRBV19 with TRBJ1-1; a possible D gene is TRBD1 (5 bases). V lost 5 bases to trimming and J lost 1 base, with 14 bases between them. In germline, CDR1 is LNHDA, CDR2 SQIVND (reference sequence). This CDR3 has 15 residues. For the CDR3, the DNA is TGTGCCAGTAGTTCGCCCCGGGACTCGAACACTGAAGCTTTCTTT. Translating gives CASSSPRDSNTEAFF.